The 31 T cell receptor beta chains presented below share a single source sample, sequenced in a study of technical replicates of blood from a handful of donors. Some clones are missing from TCRdb's copy, which holds only in-frame ones; the method was immunoSEQ multiplex PCR. The table shows some 83,000 clones, with 85% to 95% occurring only once. Sequencing input: T cells isolated from PBMCs. These receptors came from a human donor in good health.

V usage is TRBV27 and J usage is TRBJ2-7; 7 positions agree with TRBD1. The J segment lost 4 bases and the V segment lost 4 bases, leaving 13 bases of the junction unmatched. Germline assignment: CDR1 MNHEY and CDR2 SMNVEV (reference sequence). The CDR3 length is 16 residues. CDR3 in DNA: TGTGCCAGCAGTTCCGACAGGGAAGTCCATGGTTACGAGCAGTACTTC. Translated: CASSSDREVHGYEQYF.

The chain is built from TRBV7-2 and TRBJ2-3, with a tentative D call TRBD2 (5 bases). The CDR3 runs to 15 residues. Trimming cost V 3 bases and J 1 base, with 11 bases left between them. CDR1 SGHTA and CDR2 FQGNSA come from the germline V gene. The CDR3 DNA is TGTGCCAGCAGCTTTAGCGTACAAGGCACAGATACGCAGTATTTT. It encodes CASSFSVQGTDTQYF.

This rearrangement joins TRBV2 to TRBJ2-5, with no clear D. In germline, CDR1 is SNHLY, CDR2 FYNNEI. This CDR3 is built from 11 residues. V was shortened by 2 bases and J by 5 bases, with 3 bases between the two germline ends. CDR3 sequence reads: CASSELETQYF. CDR3 bases: TGTGCCAGCAGTGAACTGGAGACCCAGTACTTC.

This chain links TRBV14 with TRBJ2-7; possible D gene TRBD1, 6 bases. CDR1 SGHDN and CDR2 FVKESK come from the germline V gene. This CDR3 is built from 14 residues. V was clipped by 2 bases and J by 4 bases, with 12 bases between them. The CDR3 sequence: CASSQLQGPYEQYF. In DNA, the CDR3 is TGTGCCAGCAGCCAACTACAGGGACCGTACGAGCAGTACTTC.

J is TRBJ2-6 and V is TRBV7-3, with D tentatively TRBD2 (6 bases). The CDR3 consists of 15 residues. Germline CDR1 reads SGHTA; CDR2 reads FQGTGA. Deletions cut 3 bases from V and 2 bases from J, with 8 bases between. The CDR3 DNA reads TGTGCCAGCAGCTTCGGGGGTACTGGGGCCAACGTCCTGACTTTC. Translating gives CASSFGGTGANVLTF.

V and J are TRBV5-4 and TRBJ2-5, with TRBD2 matching over 10 bases. In germline, CDR1 is SGHNT, CDR2 YYREEE (reference sequence). The CDR3 is 14 residues long. V gave up 3 bases and J gave up 5 bases; unmatched junction bases: 4. CDR3 DNA sequence: TGTGCCAGCAGCTCTAGCGGGGGCTGGGAGACCCAGTACTTC. Protein sequence: CASSSSGGWETQYF.

The V call is TRBV6-5, the J call TRBJ2-1; possible D gene TRBD2, 5 bases. CDR1 and CDR2 (germline): MNHEY, SVGAGI. Trimming took 2 bases from V and 10 from J, leaving 9 bases between them. The CDR3 spans 12 residues. The CDR3 bases are TGTGCCAGCAGTTACGCGGGTTACGAGCAGTTCTTC. Amino acid sequence: CASSYAGYEQFF.

The chain combines TRBV6-5 with TRBJ2-7, with 7 bases fitting TRBD2. The junction had 5 bases not matched to a gene; V was cut back by 0 bases and J by 3 bases. The CDR3 spans 15 residues. Germline V lookup: CDR1 MNHEY, CDR2 SVGAGI. The CDR3 coding sequence is TGTGCCAGCAGTTACTCGGCGGGGGAGAGCTACGAGCAGTACTTC. Protein product: CASSYSAGESYEQYF.

The chain has TRBV30 and TRBJ2-5, with 8 bases fitting TRBD2. From germline, CDR1 is GTSNPN and CDR2 SVGIG (reference sequence). V was clipped by 2 bases and J by 2 bases; unmatched bases: 7. The CDR3 contains 15 residues. The CDR3 nucleotides read TGTGCCTGGAGTCCCGGGAGGGCGAATCAAGAGACCCAGTACTTC. Its protein product is CAWSPGRANQETQYF.

V is TRBV12-2 and J is TRBJ2-7; TRBD2, the table's D call, was not compared with the DNA. TRBV12-2 is a pseudogene. The CDR3 covers 15 residues. The CDR3 protein is CASRGTSGILYEQYF. The CDR3 DNA follows: TGTGCAAGTCGCGGGACTAGCGGGATCCTCTACGAGCAGTACTTC.

The chain couples TRBV5-4 to TRBJ1-2; TRBD1 might be the D (6 bases). Germline loops: CDR1 SGHNT, CDR2 YYREEE (reference sequence). V lost 2 bases to trimming and J lost 2 bases, with 19 bases between them. The length of the CDR3 is 17 residues. The CDR3 DNA follows: TGTGCCAGCAGCTTTCCCAAATCTAGACAGGCGAACTATGGCTACACCTTC. Protein product: CASSFPKSRQANYGYTF.

This clone was seen just once. The V call is TRBV9, the J call TRBJ2-1; tentative D call: TRBD2 (6 bases). The CDR3 has 13 amino acids. The germline V and J ends were trimmed by 4 bases and 6 bases, with 11 bases remaining between them. CDR1 SGDLS and CDR2 YYNGEE come from the germline V gene. The CDR3 region has the DNA TGTGCCAGCAGCCCCTGGGACTTCAATGAGCAGTTCTTC. This gives the protein CASSPWDFNEQFF. Variable domain in full (rest from reference TRBV9 and TRBJ2-1): DSGVTQTPKHLITATGQRVTLRCSPRSGDLSVYWYQQSLDQGLQFLIQYYNGEERAKGNILERFSAQQFPDLHSELNLSSLELGDSALYFCASSPWDFNEQFFGPGTRLTVL.

CDR3: CASSLTDRGEAFF. The CDR3 region has the DNA TGTGCCAGCAGTTTAACTGACAGGGGGGAAGCTTTCTTT. J is TRBJ1-1 and V is TRBV28; 9 bases align to TRBD1. Germline CDR1 and CDR2: MDHEN and SYDVKM. After removal of 2 bases from V and 8 bases from J, the junction contained 3 bases not matched to a gene. This CDR3 is 13 amino acids long.

Only one count was recorded for this clone. The chain is built from TRBV7-9 and TRBJ2-2; maybe TRBD2 (6 bases). Trimming shortened V by 7 bases and J by 6 bases, and 12 bases separated the two germline ends. From germline, CDR1 is SEHNR and CDR2 FQNEAQ (reference sequence). The CDR3 is 13 amino acids. In DNA form, the CDR3 reads TGTGCCAGCACCTTGACTAGTTCCGGGGAGCTGTTTTTT. Its protein product is CASTLTSSGELFF.

The chain employs TRBV13 and TRBJ2-5, with D possibly being TRBD2 (5 bases). V was shortened by 1 base and J by 8 bases, with 8 bases between the two germline ends. The CDR3 length is 12 residues. Germline-derived CDR1 and CDR2 are PRHDT and FYEKMQ (reference sequence). CDR3 sequence: CASSLVAKTQYF. The CDR3 nucleotides are TGTGCCAGCAGCTTAGTAGCGAAAACCCAGTACTTC.

J is TRBJ2-1 and V is TRBV7-8; 12 nucleotides agree with TRBD2. The CDR3 is 16 amino acids. J was trimmed by 6 bases and V by 3 bases; bases with no gene match: 6. From germline, CDR1 is SGHVS and CDR2 FQNEAQ. The CDR3 DNA reads as TGTGCCAGCAGCTTCCGACTAGCGGGAGATGTCAATGAGCAGTTCTTC. Translated, it gives CASSFRLAGDVNEQFF.

The rearrangement uses TRBV29-1 and TRBJ1-1, with a possible D match to TRBD1 (6 bases). Germline CDR1 and CDR2: SQVTM and ANQGSEA. The V and J ends lost 7 bases and 4 bases respectively, with 16 bases between them. CDR3 length: 13 amino acids. The CDR3, as DNA: TGCAGCGCTTACAGGGTGAGGGGCACTGAAGCTTTCTTT. Its translation: CSAYRVRGTEAFF.

The CDR3 DNA reads as TGTGCCAGCAGCGTAATCCAGGACACTGAGCAGTTCTTC. Translated: CASSVIQDTEQFF. This chain uses TRBV9 with TRBJ2-1; the D gene is possibly TRBD1 (5 bases). CDR1 and CDR2 from the germline V gene are SGDLS and YYNGEE. The CDR3 consists of 13 residues. The V and J ends lost 1 base and 9 bases respectively, with 11 bases between them.

This chain joins TRBV5-6 and TRBJ2-7, with D unresolved. Germline loops: CDR1 SGHDT, CDR2 YYEEEE. With 0 bases removed from V and 0 bases from J, the gap between germline ends came to 13 bases. CDR3 size: 16 residues. CDR3 coding DNA: TGTGCCAGCAGCTTGGGTGAGGCTACCTTCTCCTACGAGCAGTACTTC. Encoded protein: CASSLGEATFSYEQYF.

V gene TRBV9 combines with J gene TRBJ2-7, with D perhaps matching TRBD2 (5 bases). The CDR3 is 16 residues long. The V and J ends lost 0 bases and 2 bases respectively, with 15 bases between them. Germline loops: CDR1 SGDLS, CDR2 YYNGEE. The CDR3 DNA is TGTGCCAGCAGCGTAGGCAGTAAACCGGGAACCTACGAGCAGTACTTC. Protein product: CASSVGSKPGTYEQYF.

The chain uses TRBV6-5 and TRBJ2-1; 7 nucleotides line up with TRBD1. The length of the CDR3 is 14 residues. V was pared by 6 bases and J by 6 bases, with 8 bases of the junction left unmatched. The germline CDR1 and CDR2 sequences are MNHEY and SVGAGI. In DNA, the CDR3 is TGTGCCAGCAGGAAATTGGGACAGCTCAATGAGCAGTTCTTC. It translates to CASRKLGQLNEQFF.

The genes are TRBV27 and TRBJ2-2, with 12 bases that match TRBD2. The V segment lost 6 bases and the J segment 5 bases; nucleotides outside the gene matches: 10. Germline V gives CDR1 MNHEY, CDR2 SMNVEV (reference sequence). This CDR3 contains 17 residues. CDR3 bases: TGTGCCAGCAGATACCTCGGGACTAGCGGGTATACCGGGGAGCTGTTTTTT. Translation gives CASRYLGTSGYTGELFF.

The CDR3 bases are TGTGCCAGCAGCTTCTCCAAGTCGGTGGTTACGCAGTATTTT. It specifies CASSFSKSVVTQYF. The V call is TRBV7-2, the J call TRBJ2-3; D uncertain. V lost 3 bases and J 8 bases, leaving 15 bases between the germline ends. Per the germline V gene, CDR1 is SGHTA and CDR2 is FQGNSA. This CDR3 has 14 residues.

The rearrangement joins TRBV7-3 to TRBJ2-2; 11 positions match TRBD1. Germline-derived CDR1 and CDR2 are SGHTA and FQGTGA. The CDR3 is 15 amino acids. With 4 bases clipped from V and 5 bases from J, the junction kept 3 bases outside the gene matches. In DNA form, the CDR3 reads TGTGCCAGCAGCTCCCGGGACAGGGGGACCGGGGAGCTGTTTTTT. Amino acid sequence: CASSSRDRGTGELFF.

CDR3 sequence reads: CASSPRLGDDTDTQYF. The CDR3 DNA reads TGTGCCAGCAGCCCTAGACTAGGGGATGACACAGATACGCAGTATTTT. The chain uses TRBV9 and TRBJ2-3; possible D gene TRBD2, 6 bases. Germline CDR1 is SGDLS and CDR2 is YYNGEE. The CDR3 is 16 residues long. V dropped 4 bases and J dropped 2 bases, with 17 bases sitting between them.

Written as DNA, the CDR3 is TGTGCCATCAAAAGGGGTATTATGAACACTGAAGCTTTCTTT. Residues: CAIKRGIMNTEAFF. V is TRBV10-3 and J is TRBJ1-1, with D perhaps TRBD1 (5 bases). Trimming took 7 bases from V and 0 from J, leaving 12 bases between them. The CDR3 totals 14 residues. Per the germline V gene, CDR1 is ENHRY and CDR2 is SYGVKD.

The chain combines TRBV11-3 with TRBJ2-1; D ambiguous. This CDR3 is built from 13 residues. CDR1 is SGHNT, CDR2 YENEEA, per germline. V lost 4 bases to trimming and J lost 5 bases, with 9 bases between them. The DNA for the CDR3 is TGTGCCAGCAGCTCCCTGCGGAACAATGAGCAGTTCTTC. It yields the protein CASSSLRNNEQFF.

The chain employs TRBV5-6 and TRBJ2-7, with 9 bases matching TRBD1. This CDR3 contains 15 residues. The junction had 5 bases not matched to a gene; V was cut back by 1 base and J by 3 bases. Per germline, CDR1 SGHDT and CDR2 YYEEEE. The CDR3 nucleotides read TGTGCCAGCAGCTTGAGGGGACAGGGAATCTACGAGCAGTACTTC. Its protein is CASSLRGQGIYEQYF. Complete variable domain (other parts from reference TRBV5-6 and TRBJ2-7): DAGVTQSPTHLIKTRGQQVTLRCSPKSGHDTVSWYQQALGQGPQFIFQYYEEEERQRGNFPDRFSGHQFPNYSSELNVNALLLGDSALYLCASSLRGQGIYEQYFGPGTRLTVT.

The chain joins TRBV13 to TRBJ2-7; 9 nucleotides align to TRBD1. The CDR3 sequence is 13 residues long. Trimming at V came to 5 bases and at J to 6 bases, leaving 5 bases not matched to a gene. Per germline, CDR1 PRHDT and CDR2 FYEKMQ (reference sequence). CDR3 sequence: CASSPWTGAEQYF. The DNA of the CDR3 is TGTGCCAGCAGCCCCTGGACAGGGGCCGAGCAGTACTTC.

The CDR3 spells CASSFISGTLYNEQFF. The CDR3 nucleotides read TGTGCCAGCAGTTTCATTTCCGGGACTCTCTACAATGAGCAGTTCTTC. The chain is built from TRBV6-5 and TRBJ2-1, with D perhaps TRBD2 (6 bases). Trimming took off 4 bases at V and 3 bases at J, with 16 bases between the two ends. CDR1 and CDR2 (germline): MNHEY, SVGAGI. There are 16 residues in the CDR3.

The V and J genes are TRBV7-8 and TRBJ1-1; TRBD1 agrees at 9 bases. Germline CDR1 and CDR2: SGHVS and FQNEAQ. This CDR3 spans 15 amino acids. The trim removed 2 bases at V and 5 bases at J, leaving 6 bases unmatched. The CDR3 coding sequence is TGTGCCAGCAGCTTACAACAGGGGGCTTATACTGAAGCTTTCTTT. It is translated as CASSLQQGAYTEAFF. Full variable domain (outside the CDR3, taken from reference TRBV7-8 and TRBJ1-1): GAGVSQSPRYKVAKRGQDVALRCDPISGHVSLFWYQQALGQGPEFLTYFQNEAQLDKSGLPSDRFFAERPEGSVSTLKIQRTQQEDSAVYLCASSLQQGAYTEAFFGQGTRLTVV.